The present T cell receptor beta chain was sequenced within a study of blood T cell repertoires in COVID-19. Either two negative PCRs, clearance, or symptom resolution qualified Cohort 3 donors as recovered. In the original workflow: Estimation of nucleated cell counts was performed using reference gene primer amplification. Using immunoSEQ multiplex PCR, the repertoire was profiled, and TCRdb retains in-frame clones only, with some absent. That table supplies the V and J calls and clone size; D and trimming were determined from the DNA. This repertoire shows about 370,000 clones, approximately 90% found once; its top ten account for roughly 1%. Germline V gene lookup returns CDR1 KGHSH and CDR2 LQKENI. Between the trimmed V and J ends, which lost 3 bases and 1 base, there was a span of 9 bases. The CDR3 is made up of 14 amino acids.

Sequenced sample: PBMCs or T cells enriched from blood (not recorded which). The source of this sequence is a young man who had recovered from COVID-19. V usage is TRBV18 and J usage is TRBJ2-5; a weak D match, TRBD2 (6 bases). DNA of the CDR3: TGTGCCAGCTCACCCCAGGGAGGCCAAGAGACCCAGTACTTC. Protein product: CASSPQGGQETQYF. Filled out from reference TRBV18 and TRBJ2-5, the complete variable domain reads NAGVMQNPRHLVRRRGQEARLRCSPMKGHSHVYWYRQLPEEGLKFMVYLQKENIIDESGMPKERFSAEFPKEGPSILRIQQVVRGDSAAYFCASSPQGGQETQYFGPGTRLLVL.